These 3 T cell receptor beta chains originate from one sample sequenced in a study of CD8 T cells in ankylosing spondylitis. These TCRs' antigens remain unknown. TCRdb fed the 5' RACE reads into MiXCR, producing one record per CDR3 protein. In the table there are roughly 400,000 distinct CDR3 sequences, around 24% of which are singletons. Findings and caveats of the study: Ankylosing spondylitis blood appeared to be characterized by a TCR beta motif of 8 or 9 highly homologous variants.

The specimen sequenced was blood, either unsorted or a sorted T cell fraction (not recorded which). The receptors here all came from a male donor with ankylosing spondylitis.

In its sample, this clonotype was seen a few times. The genes are TRBV5-6 and TRBJ1-1; D is perhaps TRBD1 (5 bases). Germline CDR1 SGHDT, CDR2 YYEEEE. The length of the CDR3 is 12 residues. Trimming stripped 5 bases from V and 3 bases from J, with 8 bases between. CDR3 protein: CASSRGDTEAFF. The CDR3 DNA follows: TGTGCCAGCAGTCGAGGGGACACTGAAGCTTTCTTT. The variable domain in full, completed from reference TRBV5-6 and TRBJ1-1, reads DAGVTQSPTHLIKTRGQQVTLRCSPKSGHDTVSWYQQALGQGPQFIFQYYEEEERQRGNFPDRFSGHQFPNYSSELNVNALLLGDSALYLCASSRGDTEAFFGQGTRLTVV.

This clonotype was observed at least ten times. The V call is TRBV20-1, the J call TRBJ2-7; D is uncertain. The V and J ends lost 5 bases and 6 bases respectively, with 20 bases between them. In germline, CDR1 is DFQATT, CDR2 SNEGSKA (reference sequence). The CDR3 extends over 14 amino acids. CDR3 nucleotide sequence: TGCAGTGCTCCGCTAGGTAAAGGCTCCGGCGAGCAGTACTTC. Amino acid sequence: CSAPLGKGSGEQYF.

This clonotype was found a few times. CDR3 coding DNA: TGTGCCAGCGGTATTCCCACCTCCTACGAGCAGTACTTC. This codes for CASGIPTSYEQYF. The genes are TRBV7-2 and TRBJ2-7; D unresolved. The CDR3 totals 13 residues. Per the germline V gene, CDR1 is SGHTA and CDR2 is FQGNSA. V shed 8 bases and J shed 0 bases, with 11 bases lying between them.